This T cell receptor (beta chain) stems from a study of T cell responses to AZD1222 COVID-19 vaccine. CDR1 and CDR2 (germline): KGHSH, LQKENI. V lost 2 bases and J 6 bases, leaving 16 bases between the germline ends. This CDR3 spans 15 amino acids. Repertoires were generated with immunoSEQ multiplex PCR, while TCRdb's copy carries only in-frame clones and drops some. This table holds 150,000 to 200,000 clones, under 95% found once. The TCR comes from an adult who received the AZD1222 COVID-19 vaccine. The chain has TRBV18 and TRBJ1-1; D gene uncertain. The source was peripheral blood, collected 28 days after the second AZD1222 dose. The CDR3 region has the DNA TGTGCCAGCTCACCAAACAAGGGCGGCGGTGCTGAAGCTTTCTTT. Translation gives CASSPNKGGGAEAFF. Drawing the rest from reference TRBV18 and TRBJ1-1, the complete variable domain is NAGVMQNPRHLVRRRGQEARLRCSPMKGHSHVYWYRQLPEEGLKFMVYLQKENIIDESGMPKERFSAEFPKEGPSILRIQQVVRGDSAAYFCASSPNKGGGAEAFFGQGTRLTVV.